These T cell receptor beta chains were read from a single sample in a study of blood T cells in healthy people across ages. A single record per CDR3 protein comes from TCRdb applying MiXCR to the 5' RACE reads. The sample records approximately 730,000 distinct CDR3 sequences, about 42% being singletons. Sequenced input: blood. The receptors come from a woman in her sixties or seventies in good health. Both conserved end residues are part of each CDR3. The D gene is left open where the match is weak. Rows may omit the clone size; those that give it use once, few, many or a size class.

j_gene,v_gene,abundance,d_gene,len,CDR3nt,CDR3aa
TRBJ2-1,TRBV20-1,many,TRBD2,16,TGCAGTGCTAGAGGGTCTGTAGCGGGGTCCTACAATGAGCAGTTCTTC,CSARGSVAGSYNEQFF
TRBJ2-7,TRBV10-3,-,TRBD2,12,TGTGCCGCCGCCTCGGGGGGATACGAGCAGTACTTC,CAAASGGYEQYF
TRBJ1-1,TRBV6-6,few,-,12,TGTGCCAGCAGTCCCCCATCCACTGAAGCTTTCTTT,CASSPPSTEAFF
TRBJ2-3,TRBV4-1,once,-,15,TGCGCCAGCAGCCAAGATGGGGACGTTACAGATACGCAGTATTTT,CASSQDGDVTDTQYF
TRBJ2-5,TRBV11-1,-,TRBD2,15,TGTGCCAGCAGCAAAGCGGGAGGGATTGAAGAGACCCAGTACTTC,CASSKAGGIEETQYF
TRBJ2-1,TRBV11-2,many,-,16,TGTGCCAGCAGCTTAGATACGGGCGGTCGAGGGCCTGAGCAGTTCTTC,CASSLDTGGRGPEQFF
TRBJ2-6,TRBV6-5,-,-,14,TGTGCCAGCGTTCCGCGAGCCGGGGCCAACGTCCTGACTTTC,CASVPRAGANVLTF
TRBJ2-3,TRBV28,-,TRBD2,17,TGTGCCAGCAGTTCTCAGTTGGGGCGGGAGGGCCCAGATACGCAGTATTTT,CASSSQLGREGPDTQYF
TRBJ2-1,TRBV20-1,-,TRBD2,15,TGCAGTGCTAATAAAGGGACTAGCTCGTTTAATGAGCAGTTCTTC,CSANKGTSSFNEQFF
TRBJ2-7,TRBV4-1,once,-,15,TGCGCCAGCAGCCAAGGAGTACTAAGCTCCTACGAGCAGTACTTC,CASSQGVLSSYEQYF
TRBJ2-7,TRBV20-1,-,-,15,TGCAGTGCTAGAGGTCCGGTCAGGAGCTCCTACGAGCAGTACTTC,CSARGPVRSSYEQYF
TRBJ2-7,TRBV7-2,few,-,13,TGTGCCAGCAGCTTATGGGGAGGGGGGGAGCAGTACTTC,CASSLWGGGEQYF
TRBJ1-1,TRBV5-1,once,TRBD1,15,TGCGCCAGTCAGACAGGGGGCGCAAAAAGAACTGAAGCTTTCTTT,CASQTGGAKRTEAFF
TRBJ2-1,TRBV7-2,few,TRBD1,12,TGTGCCAGCCGGACAGGGTGGGATGAGCAGTTCTTC,CASRTGWDEQFF
TRBJ2-7,TRBV11-2,few,TRBD1,15,TGTGCCAGCAGCTTAGTACAGGGGTCCTCCTACGAGCAGTACTTC,CASSLVQGSSYEQYF
TRBJ2-7,TRBV3-1,-,-,20,TGTGCCAGCAGCCAAGATCTGTCCCAGGGCTACCATCCGAAGGCCTACGAGCAGTACTTC,CASSQDLSQGYHPKAYEQYF
TRBJ2-1,TRBV3-1,-,TRBD2,16,TGTGCCAGCAGCCATGAAAGCGGGAGAGACTACAATGAGCAGTTCTTC,CASSHESGRDYNEQFF
TRBJ2-7,TRBV7-6,few,-,15,TGTACCAGCAGCACGACCGACAGTCCTCTCGGCGAGCAGTACTTC,CTSSTTDSPLGEQYF
TRBJ2-1,TRBV5-1,-,TRBD1,17,TGCGCCAGCAGGAGGACAGGGACAAATCAGGGGTACAATGAGCAGTTCTTC,CASRRTGTNQGYNEQFF
TRBJ2-1,TRBV7-2,few,-,14,TGTGCCAGCAGCCCAGGTCAGCGGGACAATGAGCAGTTCTTC,CASSPGQRDNEQFF
TRBJ1-6,TRBV12-3/TRBV12-4,few,TRBD1,14,TGTGCCAGCAGTGACAGGGGTCTGAATTCACCCCTCCACTTT,CASSDRGLNSPLHF
TRBJ1-2,TRBV27,-,TRBD1,14,TGTGCCAGCAGGTCCGACAGGGGGAATTCTGGCTACACCTTC,CASRSDRGNSGYTF
TRBJ2-3,TRBV11-2,-,TRBD2,17,TGTGCCAGCAGCTTACCCTTCTCTAGCGGTAGCACAGATACGCAGTATTTT,CASSLPFSSGSTDTQYF
TRBJ1-2,TRBV7-2,many,-,14,TGTGCCAGCACTGGAGTTGGGAGGAACTATGGCTACACCTTC,CASTGVGRNYGYTF
TRBJ2-7,TRBV6-5,few,-,16,TGTGCCAGCAGTTACTCGGGGGGCTGGTTCTCCTACGAGCAGTACTTC,CASSYSGGWFSYEQYF
TRBJ2-1,TRBV7-6,-,TRBD2,16,TGTGCCAGCAGCTTAGTCGGGACTAGCGACTACAATGAGCAGTTCTTC,CASSLVGTSDYNEQFF
TRBJ2-5,TRBV27,-,-,13,TGTGCCAGCAGTTTTATGGGCAGGGAGACCCAGTACTTC,CASSFMGRETQYF
TRBJ1-2,TRBV10-1,-,-,12,TGCGCCAGCAGTGACCTTAGCTATGGTTACACCTTC,CASSDLSYGYTF
TRBJ2-1,TRBV10-3,few,TRBD2,13,TGTGCCACCGTAGCGGGGGCCACCTACGAGCAGTTCTTC,CATVAGATYEQFF
TRBJ2-5,TRBV7-2,few,TRBD2,16,TGTGCCAGCAGCTTATCAGCGGGGGGAAGCTCTCAGACCCAGTACTTC,CASSLSAGGSSQTQYF
TRBJ1-1,TRBV9,-,-,15,TGTGCCAGCAGCGTATACCAGGAGATGAACACTGAAGCTTTCTTT,CASSVYQEMNTEAFF
TRBJ2-1,TRBV10-3,-,-,13,TGTGCCATCAGTACTTTAATGGTGGGTGAGCAGTTCTTC,CAISTLMVGEQFF
TRBJ1-1,TRBV5-1,-,-,15,TGCGCCAGCAGCTTGGGTAGGACGGCGAACACTGAAGCTTTCTTT,CASSLGRTANTEAFF
TRBJ1-2,TRBV12-3/TRBV12-4,few,TRBD1,14,TGTGCCAGCAACGAGCAGACAGGGGGCCTGTCGTACACCTTC,CASNEQTGGLSYTF
TRBJ2-4,TRBV28,-,-,14,TGTGCCAGCAGGCGGGGCCAAGCCAAAAACATTCAGTACTTC,CASRRGQAKNIQYF
TRBJ2-3,TRBV28,few,-,15,TGTGCCAGCAGTTCGGGTAGCGCAAACACAGATACGCAGTATTTT,CASSSGSANTDTQYF
TRBJ1-4,TRBV18,-,-,14,TGTGCCAGCTCATTTCCAGGATTGGATGAAAAACTGTTTTTT,CASSFPGLDEKLFF
TRBJ1-5,TRBV6-1,-,TRBD1,17,TGTGCCAGCAGTGAAAGCTCTCGGACAGGGAGCAGGCAGCCCCAGCATTTT,CASSESSRTGSRQPQHF
TRBJ2-5,TRBV21-1,few,-,15,TGTGCCAGCAGCAAAGTCGCAAGGGGGAGAGAGACCCAGTACTTC,CASSKVARGRETQYF
TRBJ1-2,TRBV19,few,TRBD1,15,TGTGCCAGTAGGCCCCCCGGGACAGGTTCCTATGGCTACACCTTC,CASRPPGTGSYGYTF
TRBJ2-1,TRBV18,few,TRBD2,14,TGTGCCAGCTCTGCGGGAGCCCCCTACAATGAGCAGTTCTTC,CASSAGAPYNEQFF
TRBJ1-1,TRBV3-1,-,-,13,TGTGCCAGCGCCTACCGAGAGAACACTGAAGCTTTCTTT,CASAYRENTEAFF
TRBJ2-1,TRBV5-1,-,-,13,TGCGCCAGCAGCTTGCTCAGGGAAGTTGAGCAGTTCTTC,CASSLLREVEQFF
TRBJ2-5,TRBV7-7,few,-,14,TGTGCCAGCAGCCCCGCCGGACAAGGAGAGACCCAGTACTTC,CASSPAGQGETQYF
TRBJ2-1,TRBV20-1,-,-,14,TGCAGTGCTAGAGATTTACTAGGGCGGGATGAACAGTTCTTC,CSARDLLGRDEQFF